This record looks at one T cell receptor beta chain sequence and its context. The target antigen is unknown. The data are from a study of T cell responses to AZD1222 COVID-19 vaccine. Study-wide results and caveats: Increased Spike-specific TCR breadth and depth were observed after two AZD1222 doses.

Germline CDR1 and CDR2: SGHDT and YYEEEE. The CDR3 is 14 amino acids. The V and J ends lost 4 bases and 6 bases, in that order; junction bases with no gene match: 6. Libraries were prepared by immunoSEQ multiplex PCR; TCRdb keeps only in-frame clonotypes and omits some of them. The repertoire holds 150,000 to 200,000 clones, with around 87% as singletons. This sequence joins TRBV5-6 and TRBJ1-4; 7 bases align to TRBD1. The starting material was peripheral blood, obtained on day 0 of AZD1222 vaccination. The source is an adult in good health. The CDR3 spells CASSRGTVDEKLFF. CDR3 bases: TGTGCCAGCAGCCGCGGGACAGTAGATGAAAAACTGTTTTTT.